Below, one TCR beta chain is given with its context. These data are taken from a study of blood T cell repertoires in COVID-19. Turning to the study itself: The origin of the acute and convalescent COVID-19 samples was the United States, Italy and Spain.

Authors' methods: How many nucleated cells were present was estimated from reference gene primer amplification. TCRdb's table, derived via immunoSEQ multiplex PCR, lists solely in-frame clones and lacks some. V and J calls and clone size are as listed in that table; D and trimming were resolved from the DNA. The table records hundreds of thousands of clones, roughly 90% of them present only once. The sequencing input was PBMCs or T cells enriched from blood (not recorded which). The TCR comes from a woman between 25 and 40 years old who had recovered from COVID-19.

The CDR3 nucleotides read TGTGCCAGCAGCTGGGACAGGAACTATGGCTACACCTTC. The encoded protein is CASSWDRNYGYTF. V usage is TRBV6-5 and J usage is TRBJ1-2, with TRBD1 matching 8 bases. Germline assignment: CDR1 MNHEY and CDR2 SVGAGI. With V trimmed by 6 bases and J by 2 bases, 2 bases remained unmatched. The CDR3 is made up of 13 amino acids.